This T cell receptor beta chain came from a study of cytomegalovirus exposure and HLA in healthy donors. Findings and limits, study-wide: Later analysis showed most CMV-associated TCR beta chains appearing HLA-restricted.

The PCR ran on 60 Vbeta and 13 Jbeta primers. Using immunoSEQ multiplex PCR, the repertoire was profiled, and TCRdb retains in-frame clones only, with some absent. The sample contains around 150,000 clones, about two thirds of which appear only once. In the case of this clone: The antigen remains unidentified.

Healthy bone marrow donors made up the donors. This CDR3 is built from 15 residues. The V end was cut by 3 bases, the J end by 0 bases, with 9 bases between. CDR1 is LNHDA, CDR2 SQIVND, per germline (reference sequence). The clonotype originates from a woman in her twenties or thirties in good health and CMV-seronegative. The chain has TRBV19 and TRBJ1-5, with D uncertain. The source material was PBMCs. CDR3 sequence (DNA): TGTGCCAGTAGTATGTTTGAGTATAGCAATCAGCCCCAGCATTTT. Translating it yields CASSMFEYSNQPQHF.